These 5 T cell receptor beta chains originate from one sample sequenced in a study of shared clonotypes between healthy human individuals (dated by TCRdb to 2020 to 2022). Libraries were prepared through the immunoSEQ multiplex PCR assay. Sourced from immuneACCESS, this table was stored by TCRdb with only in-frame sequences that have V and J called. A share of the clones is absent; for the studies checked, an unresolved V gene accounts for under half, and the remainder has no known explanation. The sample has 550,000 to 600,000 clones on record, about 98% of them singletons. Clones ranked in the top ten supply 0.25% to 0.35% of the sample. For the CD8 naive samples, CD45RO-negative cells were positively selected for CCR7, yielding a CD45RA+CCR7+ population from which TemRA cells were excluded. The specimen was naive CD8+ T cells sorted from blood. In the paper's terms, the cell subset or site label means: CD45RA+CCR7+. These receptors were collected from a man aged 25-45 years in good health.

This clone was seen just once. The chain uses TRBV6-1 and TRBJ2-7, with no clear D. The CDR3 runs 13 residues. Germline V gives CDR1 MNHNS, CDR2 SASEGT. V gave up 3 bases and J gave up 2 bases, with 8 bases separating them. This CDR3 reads CASSEGIPYEQYF. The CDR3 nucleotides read TGTGCCAGCAGTGAGGGCATTCCCTACGAGCAGTACTTC.

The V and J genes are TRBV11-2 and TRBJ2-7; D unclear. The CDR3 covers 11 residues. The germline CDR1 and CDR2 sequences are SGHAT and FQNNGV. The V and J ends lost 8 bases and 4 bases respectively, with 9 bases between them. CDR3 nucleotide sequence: TGTGCCAGCTCCCGCGCATACGAGCAGTACTTC. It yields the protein CASSRAYEQYF. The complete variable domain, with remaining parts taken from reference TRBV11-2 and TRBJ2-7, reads EAGVAQSPRYKIIEKRQSVAFWCNPISGHATLYWYQQILGQGPKLLIQFQNNGVVDDSQLPKDRFSAERLKGVDSTLKIQPAKLEDSAVYLCASSRAYEQYFGPGTRLTVT.

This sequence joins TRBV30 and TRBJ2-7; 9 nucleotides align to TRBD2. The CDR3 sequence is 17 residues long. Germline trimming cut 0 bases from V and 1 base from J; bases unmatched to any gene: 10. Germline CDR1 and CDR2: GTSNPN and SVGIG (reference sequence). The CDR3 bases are TGTGCCTGGAGTGTACCGAGTAGCGGGAGTAGATCCTACGAGCAGTACTTC. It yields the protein CAWSVPSSGSRSYEQYF. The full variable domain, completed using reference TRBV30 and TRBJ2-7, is SQTIHQWPATLVQPVGSPLSLECTVEGTSNPNLYWYRQAAGRGLQLLFYSVGIGQISSEVPQNLSASRPQDRQFILSSKKLLLSDSGFYLCAWSVPSSGSRSYEQYFGPGTRLTVT.

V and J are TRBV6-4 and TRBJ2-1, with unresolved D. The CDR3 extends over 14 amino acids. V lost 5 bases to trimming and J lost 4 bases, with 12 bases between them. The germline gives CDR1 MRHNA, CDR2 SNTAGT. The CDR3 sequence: CASSWSGGYNEQFF. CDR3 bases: TGTGCCAGCAGTTGGTCCGGTGGGTACAATGAGCAGTTCTTC.

The CDR3 reads CASSLTVDTDTQYF. CDR3 nucleotide sequence: TGTGCCAGCAGCTTAACAGTGGACACAGATACGCAGTATTTT. The genes are TRBV7-9 and TRBJ2-3; D unresolved. Germline CDR1 reads SEHNR; CDR2 reads FQNEAQ (reference sequence). The CDR3 consists of 14 residues. The V gene lost 2 bases and the J gene lost 2 bases, with 8 bases spanning the gap.